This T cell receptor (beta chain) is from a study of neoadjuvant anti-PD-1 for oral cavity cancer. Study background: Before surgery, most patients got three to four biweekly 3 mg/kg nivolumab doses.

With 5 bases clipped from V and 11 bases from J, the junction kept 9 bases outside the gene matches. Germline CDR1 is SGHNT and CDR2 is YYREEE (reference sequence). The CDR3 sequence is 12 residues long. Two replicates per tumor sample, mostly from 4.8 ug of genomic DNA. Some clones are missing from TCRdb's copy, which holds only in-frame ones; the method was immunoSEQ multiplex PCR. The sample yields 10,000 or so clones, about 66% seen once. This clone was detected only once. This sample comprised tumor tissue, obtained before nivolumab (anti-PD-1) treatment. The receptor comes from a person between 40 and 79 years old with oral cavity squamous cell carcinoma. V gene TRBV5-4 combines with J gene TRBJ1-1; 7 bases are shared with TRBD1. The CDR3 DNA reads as TGTGCCAGCAGTACCCGAGGGACAGAGGCTTTCTTT. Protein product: CASSTRGTEAFF.